This T cell receptor (beta chain) derives from a study of PD-L1 blockade in urothelial cancer. Study background: About 90% of the roughly 30 patients were men whose urothelial cancer was bladder-origin.

Trimming removed 0 bases at V and 2 bases at J, with 10 bases between. The CDR3 has 15 residues. Germline V gene data show CDR1 as SEHNR and CDR2 as FQNEAQ (reference sequence). Repertoires were generated with immunoSEQ multiplex PCR, while TCRdb's copy carries only in-frame clones and drops some. The profile covers 35,000 to 45,000 clones, with less than 95% appearing a single time and about 7.3% taken by the ten largest. Time point: peripheral blood 6 weeks after treatment start. The chain carries TRBV7-9 and TRBJ1-2; D not certain. The clonotype was recovered from a man in his 70s with urothelial cancer. The material was PBMCs, obtained around atezolizumab (anti-PD-L1) treatment. CDR3 protein: CASSLAREPNYGYTF. As DNA, the CDR3 is TGTGCCAGCAGCTTAGCCCGGGAACCAAACTATGGCTACACCTTC.